Listed below are T cell receptor beta chains from one sample, sequenced in a study of T cells expressing NK-cell markers. TCRdb re-called the 5' RACE reads and catalogs CDR3 proteins one per entry, DNA excluded. The listing records fewer than 550,000 distinct CDR3 sequences. Material: blood T cells: a sorted CD56 or NKG2C T cell subset, CD4+ or CD8+ T cells, or bulk PBMC T cells (not recorded which). These receptors originate from a woman aged 45-60 years in good health. The CDR3 runs from the conserved cysteine through the conserved F or W.

V	J	length	CDR3
TRBV29-1	TRBJ1-2	13	CSVEEGTVRGYTF
TRBV6-1	TRBJ1-1	15	CASSELAGHLTEAFF
TRBV24-1	TRBJ2-1	16	CATSDWTGVGTNEQFF
TRBV20-1	TRBJ2-3	13	CSADSPGGDTQYF
TRBV10-3	TRBJ2-7	13	CAIRTSGTHEQYF
TRBV5-1	TRBJ1-1	16	CASSLAPQRGGTEAFF
TRBV27	TRBJ1-2	15	CASRDRSSVGYGYTF
TRBV20-1	TRBJ2-1	11	CSPDYYNEQFF
TRBV14	TRBJ1-6	13	CASSAGTGSPLHF
TRBV28	TRBJ2-7	15	CASSPNIWGSYEQYF
TRBV7-2	TRBJ2-1	17	CASSSLRTSGRFNEQFF
TRBV5-1	TRBJ2-3	17	CASSSHRRDSATDTQYF
TRBV2	TRBJ2-5	16	CASSEEASAAQETQYF
TRBV11-2	TRBJ2-3	15	CASSLETVSTDTQYF
TRBV24-1	TRBJ1-2	13	CATSATNQGGYTF